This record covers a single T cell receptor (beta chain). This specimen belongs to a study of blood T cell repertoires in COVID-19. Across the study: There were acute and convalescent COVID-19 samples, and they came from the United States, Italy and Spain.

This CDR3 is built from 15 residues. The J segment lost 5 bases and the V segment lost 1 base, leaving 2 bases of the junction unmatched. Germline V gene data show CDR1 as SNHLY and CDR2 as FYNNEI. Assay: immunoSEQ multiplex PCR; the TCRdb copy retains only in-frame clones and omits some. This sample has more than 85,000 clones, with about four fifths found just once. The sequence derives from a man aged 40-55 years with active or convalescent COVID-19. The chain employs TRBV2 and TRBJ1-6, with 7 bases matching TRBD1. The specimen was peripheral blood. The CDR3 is CASSEEGQNNSPLHF. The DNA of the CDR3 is TGTGCCAGCAGTGAAGAGGGACAGAATAATTCACCCCTCCACTTT.